This entry is about one T cell receptor (beta chain). No antigen is known for it. Other DNA variants within this sample encode the same CDR3. The sample comes from a study of shared clonotypes between healthy human individuals. The study drew its donors from healthy HIV-negative adults without recent acute infections or vaccinations. The V end was cut by 4 bases, the J end by 4 bases, with 8 bases between. Per germline, CDR1 MNHNS and CDR2 SASEGT. This CDR3 is 13 amino acids long. Findings of the study overall: At large depth, rarefaction still showed sorted-subset sequencing to be incomplete.

Using immunoSEQ multiplex PCR, the repertoire was profiled, and TCRdb retains in-frame clones only, with some absent. The sample lists 2 million to 2.5 million clones; approximately 96% were seen once. The genes are TRBV6-1 and TRBJ1-5; D call uncertain. This clonotype originated in a man between 18 and 29 years old in good health. The sequencing sample was made of naive CD4+ T cells sorted from blood. The subset was: CD45RA+ positively selected. This CDR3 reads CASSVGANQPQHF. In DNA form, the CDR3 reads TGTGCCAGCAGTGTAGGAGCAAATCAGCCCCAGCATTTT.